This is a list of T cell receptor beta chains from one sample in a study of beta chain features in type 1 diabetes. Only in-frame clones appear in the TCRdb table, and some are missing; sequencing was by immunoSEQ multiplex PCR. Of hundreds of thousands of clones listed, around 15% are singletons. The sequenced material came from naive CD4+ T cells from blood. The origin of the receptors is a man aged 18-30 years with type 1 diabetes. Each CDR3 is given with its conserved first and last residue. D genes are given only for firm matches. A row's size may be missing; if present it is once, few, many or a size class.

size	V	J	D	CDR3	DNA
few	TRBV10-3	TRBJ2-4	TRBD2	CATPRRETGNIQYF	TGTGCCACTCCGAGGCGGGAGACGGGAAACATTCAGTACTTC
few	TRBV29-1	TRBJ2-1	TRBD1	CSVDRGLYNEQFF	TGCAGCGTGGACAGGGGCCTCTACAATGAGCAGTTCTTC
NA	TRBV6-1	TRBJ2-6	NA	CASSDARDSRDSGANVLTF	TGTGCCAGCAGTGATGCGCGAGACTCTAGAGACTCTGGGGCCAACGTCCTGACTTTC
NA	TRBV19	TRBJ2-3	TRBD1	CASAGTARTDTQYF	TGTGCCAGTGCCGGGACAGCCCGCACAGATACGCAGTATTTT
few	TRBV19	TRBJ2-1	NA	CASTDRSNEQFF	TGTGCCAGTACCGACAGATCCAATGAGCAGTTCTTC
few	TRBV18	TRBJ2-7	NA	CASSPTRDVSYEQYF	TGTGCCAGCTCACCTACGAGGGACGTTTCCTACGAGCAGTACTTC
few	TRBV7-9	TRBJ1-1	TRBD1	CASEPGTVSTEAFF	TGTGCCAGCGAACCCGGGACAGTATCGACTGAAGCTTTCTTT
NA	TRBV9	TRBJ2-3	NA	CASSVGWTSTDTQYF	TGTGCCAGCAGCGTAGGGTGGACTAGCACAGATACGCAGTATTTT
NA	TRBV30	TRBJ2-5	NA	CAWSAPKWTGVGETQYF	TGTGCCTGGAGTGCCCCGAAGTGGACGGGGGTAGGGGAGACCCAGTACTTC
NA	TRBV2	TRBJ1-1	NA	CASSAQGMNTEAFF	TGTGCCAGCAGTGCCCAGGGTATGAACACTGAAGCTTTCTTT
few	TRBV7-2	TRBJ1-6	NA	CASSRLRDSPLHF	TGTGCCAGCAGTCGTCTCAGGGATTCACCCCTCCACTTT
NA	TRBV30	TRBJ1-5	NA	CAWSVHSGQGFNQPQHF	TGTGCCTGGAGTGTACACTCGGGTCAGGGATTCAATCAGCCCCAGCATTTT
few	TRBV29-1	TRBJ2-7	TRBD1	CSVETRQGTGGKEQYF	TGCAGCGTTGAAACGCGGCAGGGGACAGGGGGCAAGGAGCAGTACTTC
few	TRBV30	TRBJ2-2	NA	CAWGGPGRTGELFF	TGTGCCTGGGGTGGGCCAGGGCGAACCGGGGAGCTGTTTTTT
few	TRBV6-5	TRBJ2-7	TRBD1	CASSYSTLDRGYEQYF	TGTGCCAGCAGTTACTCGACCCTCGACAGGGGATACGAGCAGTACTTC
few	TRBV30	TRBJ1-5	NA	CAWSYPHQGQPQHF	TGTGCCTGGAGTTACCCCCACCAGGGTCAGCCCCAGCATTTT
few	TRBV29-1	TRBJ2-5	TRBD1	CSVGEVEQGAAETQYF	TGCAGCGTCGGGGAGGTTGAGCAGGGGGCGGCAGAGACCCAGTACTTC
few	TRBV10-3	TRBJ2-7	TRBD2	CASNPGLALYEQYF	TGTGCCAGCAACCCGGGACTAGCGCTCTACGAGCAGTACTTC
NA	TRBV4-1	TRBJ2-5	NA	CASSPSFGTQYF	TGCGCCAGCAGCCCTTCCTTTGGGACCCAGTACTTC
NA	TRBV2	TRBJ2-2	NA	CASTPAAGPWATGELFF	TGTGCCAGCACTCCAGCGGCGGGGCCTTGGGCCACCGGGGAGCTGTTTTTT
NA	TRBV5-1	TRBJ1-2	NA	CASSLGWPSYGYTF	TGCGCCAGCAGCTTGGGCTGGCCGAGCTATGGCTACACCTTC
few	TRBV25-1	TRBJ2-7	NA	CASSEGDAFYEQYF	TGTGCCAGCAGTGAGGGAGACGCCTTCTACGAGCAGTACTTC
NA	TRBV14	TRBJ2-1	TRBD2	CASSSSGIYNEQFF	TGTGCCAGCAGCTCTAGCGGGATCTACAATGAGCAGTTCTTC
NA	TRBV18	TRBJ1-2	NA	CASSKPQGYGYTF	TGTGCCAGCTCAAAGCCTCAGGGGTATGGCTACACCTTC
NA	TRBV9	TRBJ2-1	TRBD2	CASSVLGTSTYNEQFF	TGTGCCAGCAGCGTACTCGGGACTAGTACTTACAATGAGCAGTTCTTC
few	TRBV7-2	TRBJ1-3	NA	CASSFPHSGPLEGRNTIYF	TGTGCCAGCAGCTTTCCCCATAGTGGCCCACTCGAGGGACGGAACACCATATATTTT
NA	TRBV30	TRBJ1-5	TRBD1	CAWSGRDRGPQPQHF	TGTGCCTGGAGTGGACGGGACAGGGGGCCACAGCCCCAGCATTTT
NA	TRBV21-1	TRBJ1-1	NA	CASSNWACFENTEAFF	TGTGCCAGCAGCAACTGGGCCTGCTTCGAGAACACTGAAGCTTTCTTT
few	TRBV6-5	TRBJ2-7	NA	CASSYSGPIEHYEQYF	TGTGCCAGCAGTTACTCGGGGCCGATAGAGCACTACGAGCAGTACTTC
NA	TRBV5-1	TRBJ2-3	NA	CASSLGSGPSTDTQYF	TGCGCCAGCAGCTTAGGATCGGGGCCTAGCACAGATACGCAGTATTTT
few	TRBV6-5	TRBJ2-7	NA	CASSLGTTEQYF	TGTGCCAGCAGCCTCGGCACGACCGAGCAGTACTTC
NA	TRBV6-5	TRBJ1-2	NA	CASSQDSYGYTF	TGTGCCAGCAGCCAGGACAGCTATGGCTACACCTTC
few	TRBV27	TRBJ1-6	NA	CASSLRGAPLHF	TGTGCCAGCAGTTTGCGGGGAGCACCCCTCCACTTT
NA	TRBV6-5	TRBJ1-1	TRBD1	CASRPTGGINEAFF	TGTGCCAGCAGACCGACAGGGGGAATTAATGAAGCTTTCTTT
few	TRBV30	TRBJ1-5	NA	CAWGGGLSNQPQHF	TGTGCCTGGGGCGGGGGATTATCCAATCAGCCCCAGCATTTT
few	TRBV5-1	TRBJ2-7	TRBD2	CASSPGSSGRPSSYEQYF	TGCGCCAGCAGCCCTGGGTCTAGCGGGAGGCCAAGCTCCTACGAGCAGTACTTC
NA	TRBV28	TRBJ2-7	TRBD1	CASSPWTGSSYEQYF	TGTGCCAGCAGTCCTTGGACAGGGAGCTCCTACGAGCAGTACTTC
NA	TRBV7-9	TRBJ2-7	NA	CASSTGTVHYEQYF	TGTGCCAGCAGCACCGGGACGGTCCACTACGAGCAGTACTTC
few	TRBV28	TRBJ2-6	NA	CASSSGVSGANVLTF	TGTGCCAGCAGTTCAGGGGTCTCTGGGGCCAACGTCCTGACTTTC